The present T cell receptor beta chain was sequenced within a study of shared clonotypes between healthy human individuals. HIV-negative, healthy adults without recent acute infections or vaccinations were the donors. The donors, all of them Caucasian adults, lived in Nashville, Tennessee. The V gene lost 4 bases and the J gene lost 6 bases, with 11 bases spanning the gap. The CDR3 is 13 amino acids. The germline gives CDR1 MRHNA, CDR2 SNTAGT. Comment on this clone: The target antigen is unknown.

General study findings and limits: Some clonotypes were shared by all four sorted-subset donors, while others were not shared. The non-shared ones had lower generation probabilities than the shared ones.

Data came from immunoSEQ multiplex PCR; TCRdb stores just in-frame clones and leaves some out. The sample holds about 2.4 million clones, more than 85% seen once. The source of this sequence is a young man in good health. Some clones in this sample may be carry-over from other donors' samples. The chain joins TRBV6-4 to TRBJ2-3; tentatively, D is TRBD1 or TRBD2 (5 bases each). The specimen was naive CD4+ T cells from PBMCs. Regarding subset: CD45RA+ positively selected. The CDR3 is CASSAGRRDTQYF. The CDR3 DNA sequence: TGTGCCAGCAGTGCGGGACGGCGCGATACGCAGTATTTT.